This T cell receptor beta chain emerged from a study of regulatory T cells in long-lasting Graves disease. Study details: With positive TSH receptor antibodies and over 5 years of antithyroid drugs, Graves' disease was considered persistent. Study results and limitations: Persistent Graves' patients had lower TCR diversity than newly diagnosed ones.

CDR3 regions were amplified by Arm-PCR using iRepertoire HTBI primers to build TCR beta libraries. As originally analysed: Gene usage covered around 62 TRBV and about 15 TRBJ segments. TCRdb analysed the multiplex PCR reads with MiXCR anew, one entry per CDR3 protein. TCRdb, rather than the study authors, made the V and J calls. The sample includes around 510,000 distinct CDR3 sequences, about 20% seen only once; the top ten take approximately 8%. Time point reported: persistent/refractory GD, antithyroid drugs over 5 years with positive TRAb. Extracted RNA from PBMCs served as the source of the TCR library. As concerns this clonotype: Its matching antigen is unknown.

The CDR3 is 16 amino acids. Germline V CDR1 and CDR2: SGHTA, FQGTGA. The V gene end was trimmed by 5 bases and the J gene end by 6 bases; junction bases not matched to a gene: 9. V gene TRBV7-3 combines with J gene TRBJ2-3; 12 nucleotides agree with TRBD2. Sequencing was performed on peripheral blood mononuclear cells (PBMCs), taken when the disease was refractory, from a patient treated with antithyroid drugs. The receptor's source is a female donor with Graves disease. This CDR3 reads CASSRRTSGTPDTQYF. The DNA for the CDR3 is TGTGCCAGCAGCCGCCGGACTAGCGGGACCCCCGATACGCAGTATTTT.